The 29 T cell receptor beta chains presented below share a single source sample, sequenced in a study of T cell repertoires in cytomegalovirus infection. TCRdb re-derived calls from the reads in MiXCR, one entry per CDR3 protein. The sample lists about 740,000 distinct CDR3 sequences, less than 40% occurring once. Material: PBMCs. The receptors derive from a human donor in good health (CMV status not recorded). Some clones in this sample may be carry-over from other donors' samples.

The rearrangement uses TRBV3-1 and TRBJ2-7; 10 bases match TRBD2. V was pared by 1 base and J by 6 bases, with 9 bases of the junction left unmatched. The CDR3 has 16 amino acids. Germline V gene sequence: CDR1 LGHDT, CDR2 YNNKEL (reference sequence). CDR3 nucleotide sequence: TGTGCCAGCAGCCAAGGTCGTCTAGCGGGAGCAGGCGAGCAGTACTTC. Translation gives CASSQGRLAGAGEQYF.

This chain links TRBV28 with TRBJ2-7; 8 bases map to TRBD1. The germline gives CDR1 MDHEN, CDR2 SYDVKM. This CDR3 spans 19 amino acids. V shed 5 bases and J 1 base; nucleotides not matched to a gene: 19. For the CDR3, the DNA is TGTGCCAGCAGTCCCCTCGAGACCGTACAGGGGGTGCGGTCCTACGAGCAGTACTTC. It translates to CASSPLETVQGVRSYEQYF.

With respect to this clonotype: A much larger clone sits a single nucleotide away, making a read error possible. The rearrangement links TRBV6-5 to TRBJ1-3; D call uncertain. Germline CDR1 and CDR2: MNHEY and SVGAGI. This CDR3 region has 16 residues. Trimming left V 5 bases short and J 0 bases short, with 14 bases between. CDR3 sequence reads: CASSEWKASSGNTIYF. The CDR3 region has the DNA TGTGCCAGCAGTGAATGGAAAGCTAGCTCTGGAAACACCATATATTTT.

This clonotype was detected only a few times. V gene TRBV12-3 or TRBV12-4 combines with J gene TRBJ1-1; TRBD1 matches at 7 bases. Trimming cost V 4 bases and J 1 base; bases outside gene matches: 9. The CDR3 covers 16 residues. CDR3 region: CASSSPRTGTNTEAFF. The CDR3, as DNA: TGTGCCAGCAGTTCGCCTAGGACAGGAACGAACACTGAAGCTTTCTTT.

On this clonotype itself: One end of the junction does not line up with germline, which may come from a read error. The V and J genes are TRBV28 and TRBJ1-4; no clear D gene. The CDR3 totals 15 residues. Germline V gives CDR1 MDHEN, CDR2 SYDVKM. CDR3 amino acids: CASSPDRRPSEKQFF. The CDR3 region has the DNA TGTGCTAGCAGTCCTGACCGCCGGCCCAGCGAAAAACAGTTTTTT. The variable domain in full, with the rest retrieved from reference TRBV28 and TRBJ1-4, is DVKVTQSSRYLVKRTGEKVFLECVQDMDHENMFWYRQDPGLGLRLIYFSYDVKMKEKGDIPEGYSVSREKKERFSLILESASTNQTSMYLCASSPDRRPSEKQFFGSGTQLSVL.

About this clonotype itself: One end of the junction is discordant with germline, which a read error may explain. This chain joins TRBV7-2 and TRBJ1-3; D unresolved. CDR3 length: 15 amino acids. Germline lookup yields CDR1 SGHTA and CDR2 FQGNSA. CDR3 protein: CASSLQRTSGNTIEF. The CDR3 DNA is TGTGCCAGCAGCCTCCAACGGACGTCGGGAAACACCATAGAGTTT.

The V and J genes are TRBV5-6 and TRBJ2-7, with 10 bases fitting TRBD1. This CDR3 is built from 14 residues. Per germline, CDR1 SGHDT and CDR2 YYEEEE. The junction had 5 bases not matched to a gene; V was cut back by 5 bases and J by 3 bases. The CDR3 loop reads CASSPGQGFYEQYF. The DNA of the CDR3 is TGTGCCAGCAGTCCGGGACAGGGGTTCTACGAGCAGTACTTC.

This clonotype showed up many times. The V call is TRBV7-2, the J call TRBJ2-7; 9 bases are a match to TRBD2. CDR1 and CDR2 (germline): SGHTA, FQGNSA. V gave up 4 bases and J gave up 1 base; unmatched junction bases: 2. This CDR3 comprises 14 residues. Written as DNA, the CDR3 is TGTGCCAGCAGCTGGACTAGCGTTTCCTACGAGCAGTACTTC. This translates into CASSWTSVSYEQYF.

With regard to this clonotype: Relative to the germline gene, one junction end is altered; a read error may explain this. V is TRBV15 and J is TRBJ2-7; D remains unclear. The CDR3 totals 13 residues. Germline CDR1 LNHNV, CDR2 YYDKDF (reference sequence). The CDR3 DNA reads TGTGCCACGAGCAGGTCAGGACCATACGAGCAGTACTTC. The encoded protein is CATSRSGPYEQYF. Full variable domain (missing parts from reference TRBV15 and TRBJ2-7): DAMVIQNPRYQVTQFGKPVTLSCSQTLNHNVMYWYQQKSSQAPKLLFHYYDKDFNNEADTPDNFQSRRPNTSFCFLDIRSPGLGDTAMYLCATSRSGPYEQYFGPGTRLTVT.

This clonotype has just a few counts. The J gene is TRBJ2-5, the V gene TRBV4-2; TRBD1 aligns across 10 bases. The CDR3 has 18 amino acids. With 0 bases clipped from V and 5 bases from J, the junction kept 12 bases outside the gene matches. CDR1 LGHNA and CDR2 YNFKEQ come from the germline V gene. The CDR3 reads CASSQDFTETGGAETQYF. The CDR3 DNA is TGTGCCAGCAGCCAAGATTTTACTGAGACAGGGGGCGCGGAGACCCAGTACTTC.

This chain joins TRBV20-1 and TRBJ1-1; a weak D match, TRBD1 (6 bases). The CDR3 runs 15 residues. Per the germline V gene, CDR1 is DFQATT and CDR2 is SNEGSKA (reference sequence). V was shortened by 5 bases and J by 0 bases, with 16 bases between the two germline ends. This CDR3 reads CSAGRGAGLNTEAFF. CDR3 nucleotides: TGCAGTGCTGGCCGGGGGGCGGGATTGAACACTGAAGCTTTCTTT.

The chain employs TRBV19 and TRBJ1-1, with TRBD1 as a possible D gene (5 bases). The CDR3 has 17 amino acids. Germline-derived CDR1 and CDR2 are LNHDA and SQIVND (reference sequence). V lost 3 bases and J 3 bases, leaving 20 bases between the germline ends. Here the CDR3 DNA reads TGTGCCAGTAGTATTCCCACCGGGAGGGGTTCGGACACTGAAGCTTTCTTT. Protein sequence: CASSIPTGRGSDTEAFF.

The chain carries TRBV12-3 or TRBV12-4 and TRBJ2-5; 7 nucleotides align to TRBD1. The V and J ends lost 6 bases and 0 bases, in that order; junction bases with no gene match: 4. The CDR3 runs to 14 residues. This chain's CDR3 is CASSSDRYQETQYF. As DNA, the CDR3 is TGTGCCAGCAGCTCGGACAGGTACCAAGAGACCCAGTACTTC.

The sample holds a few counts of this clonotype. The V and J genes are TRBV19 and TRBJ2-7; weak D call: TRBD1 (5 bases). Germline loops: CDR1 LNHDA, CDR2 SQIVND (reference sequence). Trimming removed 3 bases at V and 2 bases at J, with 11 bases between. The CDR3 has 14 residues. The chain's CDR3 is CASSITTVTYEQYF. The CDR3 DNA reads TGTGCCAGTAGTATTACGACAGTAACCTACGAGCAGTACTTC.

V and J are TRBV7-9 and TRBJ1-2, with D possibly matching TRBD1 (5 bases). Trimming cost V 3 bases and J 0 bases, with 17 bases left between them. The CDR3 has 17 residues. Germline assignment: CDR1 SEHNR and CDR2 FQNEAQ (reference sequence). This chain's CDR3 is CASSLGQSVLSNYGYTF. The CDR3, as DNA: TGTGCCAGCAGCTTGGGGCAGTCCGTCTTATCTAACTATGGCTACACCTTC.

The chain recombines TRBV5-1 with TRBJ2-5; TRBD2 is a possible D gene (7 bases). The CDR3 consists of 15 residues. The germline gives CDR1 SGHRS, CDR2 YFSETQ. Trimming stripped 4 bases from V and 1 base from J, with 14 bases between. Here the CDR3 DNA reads TGCGCCAGCAGCGGGGGGGGCTCACCCCAAGAGACCCAGTACTTC. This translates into CASSGGGSPQETQYF.

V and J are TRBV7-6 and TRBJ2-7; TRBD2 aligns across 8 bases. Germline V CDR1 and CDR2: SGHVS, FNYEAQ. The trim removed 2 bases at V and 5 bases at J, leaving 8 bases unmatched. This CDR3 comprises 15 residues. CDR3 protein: CASSLQSGRGNEQYF. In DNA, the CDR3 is TGTGCCAGCAGCTTACAATCCGGGAGGGGCAACGAGCAGTACTTC.

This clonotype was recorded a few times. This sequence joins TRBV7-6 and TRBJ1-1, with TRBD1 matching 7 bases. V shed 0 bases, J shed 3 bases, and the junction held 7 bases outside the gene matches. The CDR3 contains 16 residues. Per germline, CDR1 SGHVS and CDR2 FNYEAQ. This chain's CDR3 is CASSLAGGRGDTEAFF. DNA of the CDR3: TGTGCCAGCAGCTTAGCGGGGGGCAGGGGGGACACTGAAGCTTTCTTT.

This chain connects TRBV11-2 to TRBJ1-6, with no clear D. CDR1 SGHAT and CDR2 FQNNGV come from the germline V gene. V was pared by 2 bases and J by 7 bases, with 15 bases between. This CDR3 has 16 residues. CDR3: CASSLLGRGRNSPLHF. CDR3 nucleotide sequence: TGTGCCAGCAGCTTACTAGGGCGAGGCCGAAATTCACCCCTCCACTTT.

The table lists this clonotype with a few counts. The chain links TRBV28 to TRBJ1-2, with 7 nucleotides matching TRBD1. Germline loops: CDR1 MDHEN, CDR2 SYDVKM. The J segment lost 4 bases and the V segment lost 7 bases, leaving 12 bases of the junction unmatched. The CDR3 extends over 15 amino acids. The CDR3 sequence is CASTPSRGESYGYTF. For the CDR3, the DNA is TGTGCCAGCACCCCGTCCAGGGGGGAAAGCTATGGCTACACCTTC.

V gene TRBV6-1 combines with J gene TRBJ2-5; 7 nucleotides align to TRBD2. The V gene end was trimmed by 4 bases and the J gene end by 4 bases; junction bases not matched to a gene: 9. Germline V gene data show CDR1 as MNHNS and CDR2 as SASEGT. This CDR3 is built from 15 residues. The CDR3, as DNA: TGTGCCAGCAGTGGGGGGGGTCAGGATTTAGAGACCCAGTACTTC. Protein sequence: CASSGGGQDLETQYF.

The CDR3 nucleotides read TGCAGCGTTGTACAGGGGGGGATTACTGAAGCTTTCTTT. Protein product: CSVVQGGITEAFF. The chain joins TRBV29-1 to TRBJ1-1, with TRBD1 matching 8 bases. The CDR3 is 13 amino acids. From germline, CDR1 is SQVTM and CDR2 ANQGSEA. V lost 4 bases to trimming and J lost 5 bases; unmatched junction nucleotides: 6.

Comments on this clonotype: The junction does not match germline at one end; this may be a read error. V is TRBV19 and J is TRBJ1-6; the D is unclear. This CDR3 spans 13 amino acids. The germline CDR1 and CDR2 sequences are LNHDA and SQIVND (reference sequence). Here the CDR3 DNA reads TGTGCCAGTAGTATAGATCCCTTTTCACCCCTCCAATTT. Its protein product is CASSIDPFSPLQF.

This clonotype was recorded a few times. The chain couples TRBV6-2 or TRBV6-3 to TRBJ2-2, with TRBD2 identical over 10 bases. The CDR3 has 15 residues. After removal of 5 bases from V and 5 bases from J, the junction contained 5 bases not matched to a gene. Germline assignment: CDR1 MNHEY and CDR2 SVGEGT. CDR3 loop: CASSEVAGGTGELFF. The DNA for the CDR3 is TGTGCCAGCAGTGAAGTAGCGGGGGGTACCGGGGAGCTGTTTTTT.

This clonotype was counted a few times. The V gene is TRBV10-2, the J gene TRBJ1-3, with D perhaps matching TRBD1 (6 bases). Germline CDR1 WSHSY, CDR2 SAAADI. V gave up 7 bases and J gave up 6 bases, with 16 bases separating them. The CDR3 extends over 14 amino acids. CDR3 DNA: TGCGCCAGCATTGATACAGGGAAGGAAAACACCATATATTTT. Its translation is CASIDTGKENTIYF.

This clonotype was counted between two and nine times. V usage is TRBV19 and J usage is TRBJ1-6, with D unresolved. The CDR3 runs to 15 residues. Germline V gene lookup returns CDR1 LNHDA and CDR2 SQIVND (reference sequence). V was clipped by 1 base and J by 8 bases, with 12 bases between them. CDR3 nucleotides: TGTGCCAGTAGTATAGGCGACGGTGGATATTCACCCCTCCACTTT. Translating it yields CASSIGDGGYSPLHF.

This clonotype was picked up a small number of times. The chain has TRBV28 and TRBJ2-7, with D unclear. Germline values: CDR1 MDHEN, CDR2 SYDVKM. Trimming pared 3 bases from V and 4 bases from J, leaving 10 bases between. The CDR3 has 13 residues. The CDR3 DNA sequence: TGTGCCAGCAGTTTGACCGGAATATACGAGCAGTACTTC. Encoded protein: CASSLTGIYEQYF. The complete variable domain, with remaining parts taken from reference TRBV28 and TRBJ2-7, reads DVKVTQSSRYLVKRTGEKVFLECVQDMDHENMFWYRQDPGLGLRLIYFSYDVKMKEKGDIPEGYSVSREKKERFSLILESASTNQTSMYLCASSLTGIYEQYFGPGTRLTVT.

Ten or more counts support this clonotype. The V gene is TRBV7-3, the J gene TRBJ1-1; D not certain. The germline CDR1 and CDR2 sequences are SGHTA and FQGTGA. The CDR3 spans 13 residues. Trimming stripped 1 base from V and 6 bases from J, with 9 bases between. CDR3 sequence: CASSLMGRAEAFF. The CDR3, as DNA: TGTGCCAGCAGCTTAATGGGGAGGGCTGAAGCTTTCTTT.

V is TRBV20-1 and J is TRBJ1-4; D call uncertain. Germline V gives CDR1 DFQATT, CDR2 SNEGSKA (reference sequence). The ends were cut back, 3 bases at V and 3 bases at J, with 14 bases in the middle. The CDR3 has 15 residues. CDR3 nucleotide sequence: TGCAGTGCTAGGAAAGCTTCACATCCTAATGAAAAACTGTTTTTT. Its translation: CSARKASHPNEKLFF.